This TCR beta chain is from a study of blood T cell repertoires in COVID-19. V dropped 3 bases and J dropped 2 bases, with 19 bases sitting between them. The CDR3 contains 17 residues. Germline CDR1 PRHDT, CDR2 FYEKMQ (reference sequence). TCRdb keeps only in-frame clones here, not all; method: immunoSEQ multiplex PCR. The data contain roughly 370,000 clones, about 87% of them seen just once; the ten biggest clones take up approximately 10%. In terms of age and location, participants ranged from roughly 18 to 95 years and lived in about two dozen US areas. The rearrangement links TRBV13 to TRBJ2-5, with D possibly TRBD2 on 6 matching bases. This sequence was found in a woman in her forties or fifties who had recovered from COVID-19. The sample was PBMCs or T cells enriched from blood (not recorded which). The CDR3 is CASSFVWPGVRQETQYF. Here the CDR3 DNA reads TGTGCCAGCAGCTTTGTGTGGCCGGGGGTGAGGCAAGAGACCCAGTACTTC.